This T cell receptor beta chain came from a study of blood T cell repertoires in COVID-19. This CDR3 has 15 amino acids. Germline V gene sequence: CDR1 SGHDN, CDR2 FVKESK. The V gene end was trimmed by 2 bases and the J gene end by 3 bases; junction bases not matched to a gene: 4. Sequencing used immunoSEQ multiplex PCR; TCRdb keeps in-frame clones, though not all of them. Of over 250,000 clones listed, roughly 85% are singletons. The sequence was collected from a woman in her 50s who had recovered from COVID-19. The rearrangement joins TRBV14 to TRBJ1-1, with 9 bases that match TRBD1. Sequencing was carried out using peripheral blood. The CDR3 region has the DNA TGTGCCAGCAGCCAACGCCGGGACAGGGACACTGAAGCTTTCTTT. Its translation: CASSQRRDRDTEAFF.